These 31 T cell receptor beta chains share one sample of origin, sequenced in a study of type 1 regulatory T cells. These receptors' antigens are unknown. TCRdb re-called the reads with MiXCR, one entry per CDR3 protein. This repertoire shows around 65,000 distinct CDR3 sequences, roughly 49% found once; its top ten account for more than 2%. Sequenced: cultured non-Tr1 T cells, either the whole culture or a sorted T cell fraction (not recorded which). These receptors all come from a human donor in good health.

This clonotype was recorded a few times. The chain is built from TRBV29-1 and TRBJ1-2; D might be TRBD1 (6 bases). The CDR3 has 12 amino acids. V was shortened by 5 bases and J by 4 bases, with 11 bases between the two germline ends. Germline V gives CDR1 SQVTM, CDR2 ANQGSEA. CDR3 region: CSVRGRSYGYTF. CDR3 coding DNA: TGCAGCGTTAGGGGGAGAAGCTATGGCTACACCTTC.

The chain is built from TRBV5-4 and TRBJ2-5; TRBD1 agrees at 9 bases. V lost 4 bases and J lost 3; bases outside the gene matches: 7. Germline CDR1 is SGHNT and CDR2 is YYREEE (reference sequence). The CDR3 spans 15 residues. The CDR3 here is CASSRRQGGKETQYF. The CDR3 DNA is TGTGCCAGCAGCAGACGACAGGGGGGGAAAGAGACCCAGTACTTC.

The rearrangement joins TRBV7-2 to TRBJ2-3; tentative D call: TRBD2 (5 bases). V was shortened by 5 bases and J by 4 bases, with 13 bases between the two germline ends. Per germline, CDR1 SGHTA and CDR2 FQGNSA. CDR3 length: 14 amino acids. The CDR3, as DNA: TGTGCCAGCAGCCTCGGGGTGTCCCCAGATACGCAGTATTTT. This translates into CASSLGVSPDTQYF.

The chain carries TRBV5-1 and TRBJ2-5; 12 nucleotides align to TRBD2. Trimming at V came to 5 bases and at J to 4 bases, leaving 6 bases not matched to a gene. CDR3 length: 15 amino acids. Germline assignment: CDR1 SGHRS and CDR2 YFSETQ. The CDR3 region has the DNA TGCGCCAGCAGTATGGTGACTAGCGGGGGAGAGACCCAGTACTTC. Protein: CASSMVTSGGETQYF.

This clonotype was counted between two and nine times. The rearrangement joins TRBV19 to TRBJ2-5; D not certain. V lost 2 bases, J lost 5 bases, and 9 bases lay in between. The CDR3 is 13 amino acids. Looked up from germline, CDR1 is LNHDA and CDR2 is SQIVND (reference sequence). Written as DNA, the CDR3 is TGTGCCAGTAGTATAAGTCCACGGGAGACCCAGTACTTC. As protein: CASSISPRETQYF.

This clonotype was counted only a few times. The genes are TRBV18 and TRBJ2-7; either TRBD1 or TRBD2 may supply D (6 bases each). Trimming pared 5 bases from V and 3 bases from J, leaving 14 bases between. The CDR3 totals 14 residues. Germline CDR1 is KGHSH and CDR2 is LQKENI. The CDR3 bases are TGTGCCAGCTCATCGGGGGCGGCCGGCTACGAGCAGTACTTC. It encodes CASSSGAAGYEQYF.

Only one count was recorded for this clonotype. The chain employs TRBV5-1 and TRBJ1-1; D not certain. The CDR3 sequence is 13 residues long. Trimming cost V 0 bases and J 8 bases, with 11 bases left between them. Germline V gene lookup returns CDR1 SGHRS and CDR2 YFSETQ. The CDR3 DNA follows: TGCGCCAGCAGCTTGGCCTGGCAGTCGGAAGCTTTCTTT. This codes for CASSLAWQSEAFF. Using reference TRBV5-1 and TRBJ1-1 for the parts outside the CDR3, the full variable domain is KAGVTQTPRYLIKTRGQQVTLSCSPISGHRSVSWYQQTPGQGLQFLFEYFSETQRNKGNFPGRFSGRQFSNSRSEMNVSTLELGDSALYLCASSLAWQSEAFFGQGTRLTVV.

The CDR3 sequence: CASSSTGTYYGYTF. Here the CDR3 DNA reads TGTGCCAGCAGCTCGACCGGGACGTATTATGGCTACACCTTC. The chain uses TRBV7-9 and TRBJ1-2, with a weak D call TRBD1 (5 bases). V was shortened by 4 bases and J by 5 bases, with 14 bases between the two germline ends. CDR3 length: 14 residues. Germline values: CDR1 SEHNR, CDR2 FQNEAQ (reference sequence).

This clonotype is medium-sized by share. The chain has TRBV29-1 and TRBJ1-1; a possible D gene is TRBD1 (5 bases). Germline loops: CDR1 SQVTM, CDR2 ANQGSEA. V gave up 7 bases and J gave up 1 base, with 10 bases separating them. This CDR3 region has 12 residues. Here the CDR3 reads CSARDRNTEAFF. The CDR3 region has the DNA TGCAGCGCAAGAGACAGGAACACTGAAGCTTTCTTT.

This chain links TRBV20-1 with TRBJ2-7, with TRBD1 matching 7 bases. Germline CDR1 and CDR2: DFQATT and SNEGSKA (reference sequence). The CDR3 is 13 residues long. V lost 3 bases and J lost 2; bases outside the gene matches: 4. CDR3 in DNA: TGCAGTGCTAGGACAGGGCGTACCTACGAGCAGTACTTC. The encoded protein is CSARTGRTYEQYF.

This clonotype has a handful of counts. This chain joins TRBV4-1 and TRBJ2-7; the match to TRBD1 covers 8 bases. CDR3 length equals 15 residues. Germline V gene lookup returns CDR1 MGHRA and CDR2 YSYEKL. Unmatched junction bases numbered 6, after V lost 2 bases and J lost 3 bases. CDR3 protein: CASSQNDRGFYEQYF. The CDR3 DNA reads TGCGCCAGCAGCCAAAACGACAGGGGTTTCTACGAGCAGTACTTC.

V usage is TRBV20-1 and J usage is TRBJ2-2; TRBD2 matches 10 bases. V lost 1 base to trimming and J lost 3 bases; unmatched junction nucleotides: 5. The CDR3 is 16 residues long. Germline CDR1 and CDR2: DFQATT and SNEGSKA (reference sequence). The CDR3 region is CSARVPSGGYTGELFF. As DNA, the CDR3 is TGCAGTGCTAGAGTCCCTAGCGGGGGATACACCGGGGAGCTGTTTTTT.

The V and J genes are TRBV9 and TRBJ2-2; D unclear. This CDR3 has 16 residues. V was shortened by 6 bases and J by 0 bases, with 15 bases between the two germline ends. CDR1 and CDR2 (germline): SGDLS, YYNGEE. The CDR3 nucleotides are TGTGCCAGCATCATAAGGGAAACAACGAACACCGGGGAGCTGTTTTTT. Protein product: CASIIRETTNTGELFF.

The gene calls are TRBV25-1 and TRBJ1-4, with D perhaps TRBD1 (5 bases). With 2 bases removed from V and 4 bases from J, the gap between germline ends came to 8 bases. This CDR3 contains 14 residues. Germline V gene data show CDR1 as MGHDK and CDR2 as SYGVNS. DNA for the CDR3: TGTGCCAGCAGTGAAGACAGCCTTAATGAAAAACTGTTTTTT. This gives the protein CASSEDSLNEKLFF.

This chain uses TRBV18 with TRBJ1-1; D remains ambiguous. Trimming pared 3 bases from V and 1 base from J, leaving 6 bases between. Germline CDR1 and CDR2: KGHSH and LQKENI. The CDR3 runs to 13 residues. In DNA form, the CDR3 reads TGTGCCAGCTCACCTCTGTGGAACACTGAAGCTTTCTTT. This gives the protein CASSPLWNTEAFF.

This clonotype turned up a few times. This chain links TRBV20-1 with TRBJ1-6, with TRBD1 matching over 7 bases. CDR1 is DFQATT and CDR2 is SNEGSKA in the germline V gene (reference sequence). V lost 1 base to trimming and J lost 4 bases; unmatched junction nucleotides: 1. CDR3 length: 14 residues. CDR3 in DNA: TGCAGTGCTAGAGTGGGACAGTATAATTCACCCCTCCACTTT. Translation gives CSARVGQYNSPLHF.

CDR3 nucleotide sequence: TGTGCCAGCAGTCCGACAGCCAAAAACATTCAGTACTTC. Protein: CASSPTAKNIQYF. J is TRBJ2-4 and V is TRBV6-2 or TRBV6-3; D not resolved. This CDR3 region has 13 residues. Germline V gene lookup returns CDR1 MNHEY and CDR2 SVGEGT. The V end was cut by 5 bases, the J end by 0 bases, with 5 bases between.

The chain recombines TRBV9 with TRBJ2-3; 9 bases are shared with TRBD2. This CDR3 contains 17 residues. The V segment lost 0 bases and the J segment 2 bases; nucleotides outside the gene matches: 7. Germline loops: CDR1 SGDLS, CDR2 YYNGEE. In nucleotides, the CDR3 is TGTGCCAGCAGCGTAGTAGGGAGCGGGGGGCCCACAGATACGCAGTATTTT. Its translation: CASSVVGSGGPTDTQYF.

This clonotype was observed a few times. The rearrangement joins TRBV11-2 to TRBJ2-2; 11 positions agree with TRBD1. The V segment lost 5 bases and the J segment 6 bases; nucleotides outside the gene matches: 11. Germline loops: CDR1 SGHAT, CDR2 FQNNGV. The CDR3 runs 17 residues. The chain's CDR3 is CASSPPGTGGRSGELFF. CDR3 DNA: TGTGCCAGCAGCCCCCCCGGGACAGGGGGTCGATCCGGGGAGCTGTTTTTT.

This clonotype was picked up a small number of times. V usage is TRBV4-1 and J usage is TRBJ1-3, with a tentative D call TRBD1 (5 bases). The CDR3 spans 16 residues. CDR1 is MGHRA and CDR2 is YSYEKL in the germline V gene. Trimming pared 3 bases from V and 2 bases from J, leaving 14 bases between. CDR3 sequence: CASSHGVGVPGNTIYF. DNA of the CDR3: TGCGCCAGCAGCCACGGAGTGGGGGTTCCTGGAAACACCATATATTTT.

V is TRBV6-2 or TRBV6-3 and J is TRBJ2-2; possible D gene TRBD1, 6 bases. V gave up 6 bases and J gave up 1 base, with 15 bases separating them. Germline V CDR1 and CDR2: MNHEY, SVGEGT. The CDR3 length is 16 residues. Here the CDR3 reads CASSQRRGQNTGELFF. CDR3 nucleotides: TGTGCCAGCAGCCAACGCAGGGGCCAGAACACCGGGGAGCTGTTTTTT.

Only a few counts were recorded for this clonotype. In DNA form, the CDR3 reads TGTGCCAGCAGTGGGGACAGTAGACGTGGCTACACCTTC. It specifies CASSGDSRRGYTF. The chain uses TRBV7-9 and TRBJ1-2, with 7 bases aligning to TRBD1. This CDR3 has 13 residues. Germline values: CDR1 SEHNR, CDR2 FQNEAQ (reference sequence). The trim removed 6 bases at V and 7 bases at J, leaving 8 bases unmatched.

CDR3 residues: CASSGTSGGGTDTQYF. The CDR3 region has the DNA TGTGCCAGCAGTGGGACTAGCGGGGGGGGCACAGATACGCAGTATTTT. The chain links TRBV12-3 or TRBV12-4 to TRBJ2-3, with 16 bases fitting TRBD2. With V trimmed by 5 bases and J by 1 base, 0 bases remained unmatched. The CDR3 is made up of 16 amino acids.

This rearrangement joins TRBV12-3 or TRBV12-4 to TRBJ1-3; D is ambiguous. The V end lost 6 bases, the J end lost 9 bases, and 18 bases lay between the germline ends. CDR3 length: 14 residues. The CDR3 is CASRNNPAQITIYF. The DNA for the CDR3 is TGTGCCAGCAGAAATAATCCTGCGCAGATCACCATATATTTT.

CDR3 residues: CASSSAGGEQFF. The CDR3 DNA reads as TGTGCCAGCAGCTCCGCGGGAGGTGAGCAGTTCTTC. V gene TRBV7-3 combines with J gene TRBJ2-1, with 8 bases lining up with TRBD2. The V gene's germline CDR1 is SGHTA and CDR2 FQGTGA. Germline trimming cut 4 bases from V and 9 bases from J; bases unmatched to any gene: 2. CDR3 length: 12 amino acids.

This clonotype was observed a few times. The V and J genes are TRBV6-1 and TRBJ2-7, with D possibly called TRBD1 or TRBD2 (5 bases each). The length of the CDR3 is 14 residues. Germline V CDR1 and CDR2: MNHNS, SASEGT. Trimming left V 6 bases short and J 3 bases short, with 15 bases between. This CDR3 reads CASRGWGKGYEQYF. Here the CDR3 DNA reads TGTGCCAGCAGGGGTTGGGGGAAAGGCTACGAGCAGTACTTC.

This clonotype was counted between two and nine times. J is TRBJ2-2 and V is TRBV3-1, with D unclear. Germline CDR1 and CDR2: LGHDT and YNNKEL (reference sequence). The CDR3 totals 12 residues. The V gene lost 5 bases and the J gene lost 7 bases, with 8 bases spanning the gap. The DNA of the CDR3 is TGTGCCAGCAGCTCGCTAGGCGGGGAGCTGTTTTTT. Translation gives CASSSLGGELFF.

V usage is TRBV19 and J usage is TRBJ1-3; D unclear. The CDR3 is 14 amino acids. Trimming pared 5 bases from V and 1 base from J, leaving 9 bases between. From germline, CDR1 is LNHDA and CDR2 SQIVND (reference sequence). The CDR3 region is CASSHRTSGNTIYF. In DNA, the CDR3 is TGTGCCAGTAGTCACCGCACGTCTGGAAACACCATATATTTT.

The sample holds a few counts of this clonotype. CDR3 in amino acids: CASSLGHSTYNEQFF. Written as DNA, the CDR3 is TGTGCCAGCAGCCTGGGACATTCAACCTACAATGAGCAGTTCTTC. The chain couples TRBV7-9 to TRBJ2-1; D might be TRBD1 (6 bases). V lost 5 bases and J 2 bases, leaving 13 bases between the germline ends. Germline assignment: CDR1 SEHNR and CDR2 FQNEAQ (reference sequence). The CDR3 loop spans 15 amino acids.

The genes are TRBV18 and TRBJ1-3, with 11 nucleotides matching TRBD1. The germline V gene has CDR1 KGHSH and CDR2 LQKENI. This CDR3 comprises 19 residues. V gave up 0 bases and J gave up 0 bases; unmatched junction bases: 7. CDR3 in DNA: TGTGCCAGCTCACCACCGTCTCGGACAGGGGGCTTCTCTGGAAACACCATATATTTT. Translation gives CASSPPSRTGGFSGNTIYF.

CDR3 sequence: CASSSGQGVYGYTF. The CDR3 nucleotides read TGTGCCAGCAGCTCCGGACAGGGAGTCTATGGCTACACCTTC. This chain joins TRBV5-4 and TRBJ1-2; 8 bases match TRBD1. V shed 3 bases, J shed 4 bases, and the junction held 5 bases outside the gene matches. Germline V gene sequence: CDR1 SGHNT, CDR2 YYREEE (reference sequence). CDR3 size: 14 residues.